This T cell receptor (beta chain) derives from a study of control samples from healthy donors and cancer patients. Trimming took 3 bases from V and 14 from J; bases not matched to a gene: 14. Germline V gene lookup returns CDR1 SGDLS and CDR2 YYNGEE. The CDR3 totals 14 residues. The table came from immunoSEQ multiplex PCR; TCRdb's copy has only in-frame clones and leaves some out. This table has about 160,000 clones, around 95% appearing once. This clone was detected only once. This TCR was sampled from a middle-aged woman in good health. Sequenced material: blood. V usage is TRBV9 and J usage is TRBJ2-1; 7 bases match TRBD2. The CDR3, as DNA: TGTGCCAGCAGCGGGGGGGGAGTGGGTGTGGAGGAGTTCTTC. Translation gives CASSGGGVGVEEFF. Based on the CDR3 plus reference TRBV9 and TRBJ2-1, the full variable domain is DSGVTQTPKHLITATGQRVTLRCSPRSGDLSVYWYQQSLDQGLQFLIQYYNGEERAKGNILERFSAQQFPDLHSELNLSSLELGDSALYFCASSGGGVGVEEFFGPGTRLTVL.